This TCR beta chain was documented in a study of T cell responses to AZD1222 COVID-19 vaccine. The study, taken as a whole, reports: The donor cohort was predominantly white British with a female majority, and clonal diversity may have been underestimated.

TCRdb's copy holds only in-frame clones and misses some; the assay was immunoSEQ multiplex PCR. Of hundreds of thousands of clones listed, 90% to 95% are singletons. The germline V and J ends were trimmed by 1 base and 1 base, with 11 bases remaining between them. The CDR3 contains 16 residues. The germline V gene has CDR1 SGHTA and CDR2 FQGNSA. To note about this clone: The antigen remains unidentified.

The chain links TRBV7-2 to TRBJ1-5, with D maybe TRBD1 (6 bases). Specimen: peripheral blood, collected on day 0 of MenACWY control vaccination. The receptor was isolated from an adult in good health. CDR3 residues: CASSLVPGTSNQPQHF. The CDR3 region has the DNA TGTGCCAGCAGCTTAGTTCCGGGGACAAGCAATCAGCCCCAGCATTTT.